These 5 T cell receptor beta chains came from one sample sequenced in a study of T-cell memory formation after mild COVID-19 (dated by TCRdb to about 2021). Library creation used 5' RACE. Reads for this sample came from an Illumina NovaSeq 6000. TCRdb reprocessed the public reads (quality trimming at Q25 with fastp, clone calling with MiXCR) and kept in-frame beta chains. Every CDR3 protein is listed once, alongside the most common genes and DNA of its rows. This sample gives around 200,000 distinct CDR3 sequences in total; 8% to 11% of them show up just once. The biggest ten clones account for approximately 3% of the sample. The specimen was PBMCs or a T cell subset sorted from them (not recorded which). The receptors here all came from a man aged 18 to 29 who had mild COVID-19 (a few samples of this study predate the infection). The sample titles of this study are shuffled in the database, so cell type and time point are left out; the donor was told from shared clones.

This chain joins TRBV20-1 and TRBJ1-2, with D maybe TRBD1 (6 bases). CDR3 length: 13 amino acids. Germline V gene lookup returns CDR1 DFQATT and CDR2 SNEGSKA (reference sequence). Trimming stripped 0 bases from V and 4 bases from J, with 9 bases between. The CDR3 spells CSARDQGSYGYTF. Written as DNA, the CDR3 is TGCAGTGCTAGAGACCAGGGGAGCTATGGCTACACCTTC.

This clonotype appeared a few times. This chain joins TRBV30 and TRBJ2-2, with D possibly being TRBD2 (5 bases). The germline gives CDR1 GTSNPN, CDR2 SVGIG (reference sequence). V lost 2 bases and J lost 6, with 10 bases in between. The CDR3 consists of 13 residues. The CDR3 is CAWSSLVPGELFF. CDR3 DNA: TGTGCCTGGAGTTCACTAGTCCCCGGGGAGCTGTTTTTT.

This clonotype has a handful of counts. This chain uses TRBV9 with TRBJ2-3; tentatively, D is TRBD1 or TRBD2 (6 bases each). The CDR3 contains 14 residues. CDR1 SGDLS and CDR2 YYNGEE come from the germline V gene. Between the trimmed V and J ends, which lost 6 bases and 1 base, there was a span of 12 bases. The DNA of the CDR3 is TGTGCCAGCACCCGGGGGCAGGGCACAGATACGCAGTATTTT. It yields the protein CASTRGQGTDTQYF.

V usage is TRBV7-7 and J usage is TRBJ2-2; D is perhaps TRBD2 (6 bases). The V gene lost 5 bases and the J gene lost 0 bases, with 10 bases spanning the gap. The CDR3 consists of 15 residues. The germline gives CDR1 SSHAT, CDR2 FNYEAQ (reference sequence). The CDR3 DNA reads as TGTGCCAGCAGCGCGGGAATAGCGAACACCGGGGAGCTGTTTTTT. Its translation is CASSAGIANTGELFF.

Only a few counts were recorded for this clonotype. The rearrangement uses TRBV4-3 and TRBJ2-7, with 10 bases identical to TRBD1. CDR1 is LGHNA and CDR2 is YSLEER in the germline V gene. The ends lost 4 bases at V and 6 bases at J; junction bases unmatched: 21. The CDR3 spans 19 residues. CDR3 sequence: CASSRRGCIRDRGISEQYV. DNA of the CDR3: TGCGCCAGCAGCCGGCGGGGGTGTATCCGGGACAGGGGCATCTCCGAGCAGTACGTC.